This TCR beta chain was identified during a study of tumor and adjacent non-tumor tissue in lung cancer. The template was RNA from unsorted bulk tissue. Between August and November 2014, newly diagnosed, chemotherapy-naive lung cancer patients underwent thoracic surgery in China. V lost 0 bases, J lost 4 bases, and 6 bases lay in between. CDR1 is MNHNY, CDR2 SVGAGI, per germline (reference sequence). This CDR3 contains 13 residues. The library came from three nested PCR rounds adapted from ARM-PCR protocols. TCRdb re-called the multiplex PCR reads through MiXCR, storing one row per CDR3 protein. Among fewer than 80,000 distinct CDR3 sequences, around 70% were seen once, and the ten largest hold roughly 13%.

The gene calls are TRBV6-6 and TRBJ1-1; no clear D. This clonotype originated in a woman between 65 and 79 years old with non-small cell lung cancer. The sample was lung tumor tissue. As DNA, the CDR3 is TGTGCCAGCAGTTACTCCGAGGGCACTGAAGCTTTCTTT. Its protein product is CASSYSEGTEAFF.